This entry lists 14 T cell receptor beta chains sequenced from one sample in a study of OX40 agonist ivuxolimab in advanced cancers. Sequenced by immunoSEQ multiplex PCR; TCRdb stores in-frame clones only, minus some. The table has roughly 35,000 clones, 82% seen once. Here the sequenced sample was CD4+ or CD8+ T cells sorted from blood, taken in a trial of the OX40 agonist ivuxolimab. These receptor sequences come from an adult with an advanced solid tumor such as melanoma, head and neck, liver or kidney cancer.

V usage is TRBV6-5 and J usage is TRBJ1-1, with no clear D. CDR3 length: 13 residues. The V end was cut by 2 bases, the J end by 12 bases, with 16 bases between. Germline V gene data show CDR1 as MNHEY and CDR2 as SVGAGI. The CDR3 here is CASSYEAEAATFF. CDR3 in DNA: TGTGCCAGCAGTTACGAGGCAGAGGCCGCCACTTTCTTT.

The chain's CDR3 is CATTPGTGAYEQYF. The CDR3 DNA is TGTGCCACTACGCCCGGGACGGGAGCCTACGAGCAGTACTTC. The chain carries TRBV19 and TRBJ2-7; perhaps TRBD2 as D (6 bases). Between the trimmed V and J ends, which lost 10 bases and 2 bases, there was a span of 18 bases. Germline lookup yields CDR1 LNHDA and CDR2 SQIVND (reference sequence). The CDR3 length is 14 residues.

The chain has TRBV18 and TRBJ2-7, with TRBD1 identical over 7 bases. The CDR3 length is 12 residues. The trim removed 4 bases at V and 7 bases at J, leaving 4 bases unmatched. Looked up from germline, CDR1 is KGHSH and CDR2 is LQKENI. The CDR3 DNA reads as TGTGCCAGCTCACTCGACAGGGAAGAGCAGTACTTC. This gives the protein CASSLDREEQYF. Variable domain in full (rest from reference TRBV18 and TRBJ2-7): NAGVMQNPRHLVRRRGQEARLRCSPMKGHSHVYWYRQLPEEGLKFMVYLQKENIIDESGMPKERFSAEFPKEGPSILRIQQVVRGDSAAYFCASSLDREEQYFGPGTRLTVT.

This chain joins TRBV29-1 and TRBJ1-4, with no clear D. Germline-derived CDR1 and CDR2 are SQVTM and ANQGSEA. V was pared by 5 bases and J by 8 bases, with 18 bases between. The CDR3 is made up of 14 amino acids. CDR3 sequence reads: CSVRGQSLGEKLFF. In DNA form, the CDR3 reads TGCAGCGTTAGAGGCCAGAGCTTGGGAGAAAAACTGTTTTTT.

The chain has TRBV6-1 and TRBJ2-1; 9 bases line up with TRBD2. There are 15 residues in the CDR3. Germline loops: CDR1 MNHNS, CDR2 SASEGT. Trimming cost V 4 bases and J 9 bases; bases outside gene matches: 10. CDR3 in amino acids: CASSVSGTSIAEQFF. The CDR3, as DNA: TGTGCCAGCAGTGTCTCGGGGACTAGCATTGCTGAGCAGTTCTTC.

The CDR3 DNA is TGTGCCAGTAGTATGCCCCTAGGGGCAGGCTCCACTGAAGCTTTCTTT. It encodes CASSMPLGAGSTEAFF. The chain recombines TRBV19 with TRBJ1-1; possibly TRBD1 for D (5 bases). The CDR3 has 16 residues. Trimming left V 3 bases short and J 4 bases short, with 18 bases between. Germline CDR1 is LNHDA and CDR2 is SQIVND (reference sequence).

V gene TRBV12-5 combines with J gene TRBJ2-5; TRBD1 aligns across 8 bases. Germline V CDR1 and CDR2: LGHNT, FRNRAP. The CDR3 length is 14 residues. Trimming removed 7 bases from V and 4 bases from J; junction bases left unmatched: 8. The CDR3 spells CASVRTGPLETQYF. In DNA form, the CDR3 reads TGTGCTAGTGTCCGGACAGGGCCCTTAGAGACCCAGTACTTC.

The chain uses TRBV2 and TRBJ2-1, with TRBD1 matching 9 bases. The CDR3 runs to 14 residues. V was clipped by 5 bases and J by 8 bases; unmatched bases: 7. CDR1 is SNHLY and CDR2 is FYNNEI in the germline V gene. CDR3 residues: CASSRTGVGDEQFF. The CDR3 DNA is TGTGCCAGCAGTAGGACAGGGGTTGGGGATGAGCAGTTCTTC. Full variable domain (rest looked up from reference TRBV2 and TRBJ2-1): EPEVTQTPSHQVTQMGQEVILRCVPISNHLYFYWYRQILGQKVEFLVSFYNNEISEKSEIFDDQFSVERPDGSNFTLKIRSTKLEDSAMYFCASSRTGVGDEQFFGPGTRLTVL.

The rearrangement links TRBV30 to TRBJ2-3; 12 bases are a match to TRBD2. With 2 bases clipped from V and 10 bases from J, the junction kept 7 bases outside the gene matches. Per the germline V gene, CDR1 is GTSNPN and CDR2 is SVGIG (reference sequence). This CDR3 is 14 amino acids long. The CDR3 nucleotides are TGTGCCTGGAGTCCCTTCGGACTAGCGGGATCGCAGTATTTT. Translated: CAWSPFGLAGSQYF.

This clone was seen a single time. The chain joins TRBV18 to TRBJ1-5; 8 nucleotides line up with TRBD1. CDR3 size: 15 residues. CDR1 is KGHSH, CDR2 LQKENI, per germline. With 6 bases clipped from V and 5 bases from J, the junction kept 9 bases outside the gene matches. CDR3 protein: CASSPDRGIDQPQHF. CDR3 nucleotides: TGTGCCAGCTCTCCCGACAGGGGAATCGATCAGCCCCAGCATTTT.

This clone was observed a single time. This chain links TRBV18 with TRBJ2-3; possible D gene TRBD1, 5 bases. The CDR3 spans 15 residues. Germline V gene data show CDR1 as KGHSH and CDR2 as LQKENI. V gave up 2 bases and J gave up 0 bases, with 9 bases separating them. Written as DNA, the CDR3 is TGTGCCAGCTCACCAAGACAGCTTAGCACAGATACGCAGTATTTT. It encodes CASSPRQLSTDTQYF.

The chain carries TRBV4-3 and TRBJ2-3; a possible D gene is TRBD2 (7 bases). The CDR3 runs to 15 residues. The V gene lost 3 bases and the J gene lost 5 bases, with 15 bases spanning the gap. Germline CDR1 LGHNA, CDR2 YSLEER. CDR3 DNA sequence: TGCGCCAGCAGCCAGAGGGGGGGCAGGCTAGATACGCAGTATTTT. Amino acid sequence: CASSQRGGRLDTQYF.

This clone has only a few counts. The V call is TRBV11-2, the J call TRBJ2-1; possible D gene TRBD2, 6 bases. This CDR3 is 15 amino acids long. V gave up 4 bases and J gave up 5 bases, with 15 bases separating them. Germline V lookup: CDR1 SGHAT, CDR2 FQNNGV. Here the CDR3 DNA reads TGTGCCAGCAGCTCCGGGACTCGCGTGAACAATGAGCAGTTCTTC. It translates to CASSSGTRVNNEQFF.

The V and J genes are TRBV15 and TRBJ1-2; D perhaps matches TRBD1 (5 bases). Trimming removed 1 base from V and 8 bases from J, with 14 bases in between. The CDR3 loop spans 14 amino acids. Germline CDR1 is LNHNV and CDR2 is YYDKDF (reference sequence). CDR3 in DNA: TGTGCCACCAGCAGAGCGGGGCACCCCAACGGCTACACCTTC. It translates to CATSRAGHPNGYTF.